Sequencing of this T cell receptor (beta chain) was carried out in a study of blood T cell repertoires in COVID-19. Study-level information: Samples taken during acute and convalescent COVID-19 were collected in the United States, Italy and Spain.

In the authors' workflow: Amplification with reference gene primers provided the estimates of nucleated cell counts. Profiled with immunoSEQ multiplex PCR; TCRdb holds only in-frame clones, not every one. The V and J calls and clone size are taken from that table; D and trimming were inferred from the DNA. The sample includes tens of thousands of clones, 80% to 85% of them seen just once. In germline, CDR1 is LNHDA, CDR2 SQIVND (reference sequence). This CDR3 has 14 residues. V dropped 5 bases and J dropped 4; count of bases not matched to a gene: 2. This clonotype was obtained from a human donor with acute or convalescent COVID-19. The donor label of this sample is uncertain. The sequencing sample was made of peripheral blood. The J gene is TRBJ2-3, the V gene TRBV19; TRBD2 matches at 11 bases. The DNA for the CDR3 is TGTGCCAGTAGTTTGGGACTAGCGGCAGATACGCAGTATTTT. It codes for CASSLGLAADTQYF.